The 16 T cell receptor beta chains given below trace back to one sample, sequenced in a study of blood T cell repertoires in COVID-19. Only in-frame clones appear in the TCRdb table, and some are missing; sequencing was by immunoSEQ multiplex PCR. The table includes just over 250,000 clones, roughly 80% detected once. Sequenced input: PBMCs or T cells enriched from blood (not recorded which). All receptors come from a man aged 25-45 years with acute COVID-19.

CDR3 nucleotide sequence: TGTGCCAGCAGCGTACAAGGAGGGCGCGAGACCCAGTACTTC. Its protein product is CASSVQGGRETQYF. This sequence joins TRBV9 and TRBJ2-5; a possible D gene is TRBD2 (6 bases). Germline CDR1 SGDLS, CDR2 YYNGEE. The V end was cut by 1 base, the J end by 5 bases, with 12 bases between. The CDR3 has 14 residues.

A remark on this clone: One end of the junction is discordant with germline, which a read error may explain. CDR3 nucleotide sequence: TGTGCCAGCAGCTTGTCCCCAGGGGGCTTCACTGAAGCTTTCTTT. Translating it yields CASSLSPGGFTEAFF. The chain has TRBV5-1 and TRBJ1-1, with 8 bases lining up with TRBD1. There are 15 residues in the CDR3. The germline V gene has CDR1 SGHRS and CDR2 YFSETQ.

This clone was picked up many times. This chain links TRBV2 with TRBJ2-2, with 7 bases that match TRBD1. From germline, CDR1 is SNHLY and CDR2 FYNNEI. The ends lost 8 bases at V and 6 bases at J; junction bases unmatched: 6. This CDR3 is built from 13 residues. CDR3 coding DNA: TGTGCCAGCTATACAGGGGTCCCCGGGGAGCTGTTTTTT. Protein product: CASYTGVPGELFF.

The chain employs TRBV7-9 and TRBJ2-5; maybe TRBD2 (6 bases). V lost 4 bases, J lost 2 bases, and 14 bases lay in between. Germline V gene data show CDR1 as SEHNR and CDR2 as FQNEAQ (reference sequence). The CDR3 consists of 15 residues. The CDR3 nucleotides read TGTGCCAGCAGCTCGACCGGGACTCTTCAAGAGACCCAGTACTTC. Its protein product is CASSSTGTLQETQYF.

The gene calls are TRBV7-9 and TRBJ2-3; 10 nucleotides agree with TRBD2. The CDR3 runs 14 residues. Germline assignment: CDR1 SEHNR and CDR2 FQNEAQ (reference sequence). The J segment lost 5 bases and the V segment lost 5 bases, leaving 4 bases of the junction unmatched. In nucleotides, the CDR3 is TGTGCCAGCAGCACTAGCGGGACACGAGATACGCAGTATTTT. This gives the protein CASSTSGTRDTQYF.

This clone was seen only a few times. The gene calls are TRBV19 and TRBJ2-1; D gene uncertain. The germline gives CDR1 LNHDA, CDR2 SQIVND (reference sequence). There are 13 residues in the CDR3. V lost 4 bases and J 9 bases, leaving 13 bases between the germline ends. This CDR3 reads CASSTRSVSEQFF. In nucleotides, the CDR3 is TGTGCCAGTAGTACCCGGTCCGTAAGTGAGCAGTTCTTC.

The V gene is TRBV11-2, the J gene TRBJ2-2, with a weak D call TRBD2 (6 bases). There are 19 residues in the CDR3. V was shortened by 7 bases and J by 8 bases, with 32 bases between the two germline ends. CDR1 is SGHAT, CDR2 FQNNGV, per germline. The CDR3 DNA is TGTGCCAGCAACCATCTTCGAGGATTACGGGACTCCGTAGGGGGGGAGCTGTTTTTT. Translated: CASNHLRGLRDSVGGELFF.

The chain recombines TRBV6-5 with TRBJ1-2; maybe TRBD1 (5 bases). V was shortened by 2 bases and J by 4 bases, with 14 bases between the two germline ends. Germline values: CDR1 MNHEY, CDR2 SVGAGI. CDR3 size: 15 residues. The DNA for the CDR3 is TGTGCCAGCAGTTACATGCAGGAGGGACCCTATGGCTACACCTTC. Its protein product is CASSYMQEGPYGYTF.

V is TRBV11-2 and J is TRBJ2-3; 10 positions match TRBD2. This CDR3 has 15 amino acids. Germline lookup yields CDR1 SGHAT and CDR2 FQNNGV. V trimming: 5 bases; J trimming: 3 bases; junction bases outside the gene matches: 5. CDR3 sequence reads: CASSRISGGTDTQYF. As DNA, the CDR3 is TGTGCCAGCAGCCGGATTAGCGGGGGGACAGATACGCAGTATTTT.

The V gene is TRBV11-3, the J gene TRBJ2-2; the match to TRBD1 covers 7 bases. There are 17 residues in the CDR3. V trimming: 5 bases; J trimming: 1 base; junction bases outside the gene matches: 10. CDR1 is SGHNT and CDR2 is YENEEA in the germline V gene. CDR3 DNA sequence: TGTGCCAGCAGCCCACTCCGGGACAGATTGAACACCGGGGAGCTGTTTTTT. It specifies CASSPLRDRLNTGELFF.

This chain links TRBV5-6 with TRBJ1-5; the D gene is possibly TRBD1 (5 bases). V dropped 3 bases and J dropped 6 bases, with 19 bases sitting between them. Germline V gene lookup returns CDR1 SGHDT and CDR2 YYEEEE. The CDR3 length is 16 residues. The chain's CDR3 is CASSSSDGQGAQPQHF. CDR3 DNA sequence: TGTGCCAGCAGCTCCAGCGACGGACAAGGCGCTCAGCCCCAGCATTTT.

This clone was detected once. The chain employs TRBV7-8 and TRBJ2-7, with D possibly matching TRBD2 (6 bases). CDR1 is SGHVS and CDR2 is FQNEAQ in the germline V gene. V was trimmed by 0 bases and J by 3 bases, leaving 12 bases between them. This CDR3 spans 15 amino acids. CDR3 coding DNA: TGTGCCAGCAGCTTAGCGGCAGAAGCGGGCTACGAGCAGTACGTC. Its translation is CASSLAAEAGYEQYV.

The J gene is TRBJ1-3, the V gene TRBV6-1; weak D call: TRBD1 (6 bases). The CDR3 is 15 residues long. V lost 2 bases and J lost 4, with 12 bases in between. The germline V gene encodes CDR1 MNHNS and CDR2 SASEGT. The CDR3 protein is CASSEMGRGGNTIYF. The CDR3 coding sequence is TGTGCCAGCAGTGAAATGGGCAGGGGAGGAAACACCATATATTTT.

The table lists this clone with a count of one. This chain links TRBV9 with TRBJ2-1; 8 bases align to TRBD2. The CDR3 totals 16 residues. Germline V gives CDR1 SGDLS, CDR2 YYNGEE. V was clipped by 0 bases and J by 5 bases; unmatched bases: 7. CDR3 bases: TGTGCCAGCAGCGTAGAAATTAGCGGGGCTAACAATGAGCAGTTCTTC. It codes for CASSVEISGANNEQFF.

The chain uses TRBV27 and TRBJ2-1, with 8 bases matching TRBD1. The CDR3 length is 16 residues. V dropped 6 bases and J dropped 7; count of bases not matched to a gene: 14. Looked up from germline, CDR1 is MNHEY and CDR2 is SMNVEV (reference sequence). The CDR3 region has the DNA TGTGCCAGCAGCCCTTACAGGGGGTTATTTTATAATGAGCAGTTCTTC. This sequence encodes CASSPYRGLFYNEQFF.

The rearrangement uses TRBV15 and TRBJ2-3; a possible D gene is TRBD1 (6 bases). The CDR3 has 15 residues. Trimming took 8 bases from V and 0 from J, leaving 15 bases between them. Germline values: CDR1 LNHNV, CDR2 YYDKDF (reference sequence). CDR3 amino acids: CATADSSASTDTQYF. As DNA, the CDR3 is TGTGCCACCGCGGACAGTTCCGCTAGCACAGATACGCAGTATTTT.